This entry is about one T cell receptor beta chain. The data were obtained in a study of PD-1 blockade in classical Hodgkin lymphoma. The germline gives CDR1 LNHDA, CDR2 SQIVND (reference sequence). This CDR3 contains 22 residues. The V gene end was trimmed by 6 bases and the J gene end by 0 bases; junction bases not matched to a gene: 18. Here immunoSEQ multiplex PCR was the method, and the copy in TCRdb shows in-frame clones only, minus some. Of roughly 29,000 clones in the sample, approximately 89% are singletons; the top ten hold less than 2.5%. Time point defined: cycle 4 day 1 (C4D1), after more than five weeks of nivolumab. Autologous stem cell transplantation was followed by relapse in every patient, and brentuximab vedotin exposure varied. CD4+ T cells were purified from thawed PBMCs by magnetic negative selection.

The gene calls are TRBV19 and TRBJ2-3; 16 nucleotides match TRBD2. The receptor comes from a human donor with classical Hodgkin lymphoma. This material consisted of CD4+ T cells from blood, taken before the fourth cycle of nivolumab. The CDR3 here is CASRAWDTGLAGGQSSTDTQYF. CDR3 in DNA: TGTGCCAGTAGAGCATGGGACACGGGACTAGCGGGAGGGCAGTCTAGCACAGATACGCAGTATTTT.